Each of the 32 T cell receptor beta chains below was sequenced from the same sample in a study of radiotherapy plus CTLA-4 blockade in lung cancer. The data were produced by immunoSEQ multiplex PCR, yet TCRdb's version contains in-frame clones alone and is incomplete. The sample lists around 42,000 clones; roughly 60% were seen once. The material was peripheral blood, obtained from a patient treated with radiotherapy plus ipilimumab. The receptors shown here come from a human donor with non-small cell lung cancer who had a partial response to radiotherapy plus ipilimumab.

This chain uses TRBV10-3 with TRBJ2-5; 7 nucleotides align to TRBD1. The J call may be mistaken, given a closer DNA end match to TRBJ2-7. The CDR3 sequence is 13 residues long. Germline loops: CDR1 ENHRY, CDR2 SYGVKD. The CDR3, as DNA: TGTGCCATGTCCGGGACAGAACTTACCGAGCAGTACTTC. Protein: CAMSGTELTEQYF.

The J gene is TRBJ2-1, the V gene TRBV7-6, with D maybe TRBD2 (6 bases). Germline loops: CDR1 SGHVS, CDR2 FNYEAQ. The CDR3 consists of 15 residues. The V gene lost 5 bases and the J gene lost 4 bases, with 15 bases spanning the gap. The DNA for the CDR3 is TGTGCCAGCAGCCAGACTGTCGCGGGATACAATGAGCAGTTCTTC. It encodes CASSQTVAGYNEQFF.

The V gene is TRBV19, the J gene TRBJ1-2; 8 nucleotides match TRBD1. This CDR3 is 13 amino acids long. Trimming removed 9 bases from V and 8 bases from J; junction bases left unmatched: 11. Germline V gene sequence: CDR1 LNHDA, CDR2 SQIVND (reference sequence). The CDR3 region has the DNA TGTGCCAGCCACGACAGGGGTGAATCGGGCTACACCTTC. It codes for CASHDRGESGYTF.

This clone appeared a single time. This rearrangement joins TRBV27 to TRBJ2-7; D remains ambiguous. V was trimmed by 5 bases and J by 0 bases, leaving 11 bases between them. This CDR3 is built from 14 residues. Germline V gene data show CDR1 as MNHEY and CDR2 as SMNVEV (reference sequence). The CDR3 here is CASSRQLGSYEQYF. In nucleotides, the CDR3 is TGTGCCAGCAGTAGACAACTCGGCTCCTACGAGCAGTACTTC.

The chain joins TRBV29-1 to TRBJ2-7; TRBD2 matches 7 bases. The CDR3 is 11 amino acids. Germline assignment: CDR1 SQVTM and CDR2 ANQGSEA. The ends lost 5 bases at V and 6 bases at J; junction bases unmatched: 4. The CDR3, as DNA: TGCAGCGTTTGGGAGGGTGGCGAGCAGTACTTC. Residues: CSVWEGGEQYF.

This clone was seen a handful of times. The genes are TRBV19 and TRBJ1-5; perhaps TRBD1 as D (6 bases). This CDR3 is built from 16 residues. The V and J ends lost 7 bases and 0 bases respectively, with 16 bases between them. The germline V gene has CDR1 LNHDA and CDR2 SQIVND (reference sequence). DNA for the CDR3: TGTGCCAGTACCGAGAACAGGGCCTATAGCAATCAGCCCCAGCATTTT. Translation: CASTENRAYSNQPQHF.

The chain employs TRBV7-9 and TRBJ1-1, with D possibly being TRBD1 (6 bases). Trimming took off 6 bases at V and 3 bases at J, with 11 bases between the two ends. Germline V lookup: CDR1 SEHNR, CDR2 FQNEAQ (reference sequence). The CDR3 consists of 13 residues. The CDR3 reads CASRKTGYTEAFF. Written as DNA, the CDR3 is TGTGCCAGCAGGAAAACAGGGTACACTGAAGCTTTCTTT. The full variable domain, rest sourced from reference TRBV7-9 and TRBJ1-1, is DTGVSQNPRHKITKRGQNVTFRCDPISEHNRLYWYRQTLGQGPEFLTYFQNEAQLEKSRLLSDRFSAERPKGSFSTLEIQRTEQGDSAMYLCASRKTGYTEAFFGQGTRLTVV.

The CDR3 DNA is TGTGCCAGCAGCGTCTCCGGGACAGGGGGCCTTGAAGCTTTCTTT. Its translation is CASSVSGTGGLEAFF. This chain links TRBV9 with TRBJ1-1; TRBD1 aligns across 12 bases. V shed 2 bases and J 7 bases; nucleotides not matched to a gene: 6. Germline V gene lookup returns CDR1 SGDLS and CDR2 YYNGEE. This CDR3 is 15 amino acids long.

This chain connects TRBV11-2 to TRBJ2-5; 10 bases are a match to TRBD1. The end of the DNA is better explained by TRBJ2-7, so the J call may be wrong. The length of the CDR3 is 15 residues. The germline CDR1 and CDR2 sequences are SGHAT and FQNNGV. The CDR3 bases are TGTGCCAGCAGCTTAGTCGGGACAGGGGCCTACGAGCAGTACTTC. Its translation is CASSLVGTGAYEQYF.

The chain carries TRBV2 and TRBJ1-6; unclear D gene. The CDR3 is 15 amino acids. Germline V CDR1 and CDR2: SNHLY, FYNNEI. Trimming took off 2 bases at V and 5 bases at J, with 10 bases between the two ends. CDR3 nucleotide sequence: TGTGCCAGCAGTGAATCAGGTGTTAATAATTCACCCCTCCACTTT. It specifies CASSESGVNNSPLHF.

The DNA for the CDR3 is TGCGCCAGCAGCTTGGCTAACACCGGGGAGCTGTTTTTT. Its translation is CASSLANTGELFF. This chain joins TRBV5-1 and TRBJ2-2; D ambiguous. This CDR3 has 13 amino acids. V lost 0 bases, J lost 2 bases, and 2 bases lay in between. CDR1 SGHRS and CDR2 YFSETQ come from the germline V gene.

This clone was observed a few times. The CDR3 loop reads CASSVGGDYGYTF. The CDR3 DNA sequence: TGTGCCAGCAGCGTCGGGGGAGACTATGGCTACACCTTC. J is TRBJ1-2 and V is TRBV9; possibly TRBD1 for D (5 bases). Deletions cut 2 bases from V and 3 bases from J, with 8 bases between. The germline CDR1 and CDR2 sequences are SGDLS and YYNGEE. The CDR3 consists of 13 residues.

This CDR3 is CASGLSRDTEAFF. The CDR3 coding sequence is TGTGCCAGCGGCCTTTCCCGGGACACTGAAGCTTTCTTT. The V call is TRBV6-5, the J call TRBJ1-1; D uncertain. The V end was cut by 8 bases, the J end by 3 bases, with 13 bases between. The germline V gene has CDR1 MNHEY and CDR2 SVGAGI. CDR3 length: 13 amino acids.

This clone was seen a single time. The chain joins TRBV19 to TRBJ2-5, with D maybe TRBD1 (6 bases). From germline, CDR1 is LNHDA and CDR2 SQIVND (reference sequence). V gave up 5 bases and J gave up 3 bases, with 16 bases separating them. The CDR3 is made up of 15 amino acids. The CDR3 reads CASSLTHNREETQYF. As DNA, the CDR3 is TGTGCCAGTAGTCTAACCCACAACAGGGAAGAGACCCAGTACTTC. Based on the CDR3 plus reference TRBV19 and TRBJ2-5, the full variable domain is DGGITQSPKYLFRKEGQNVTLSCEQNLNHDAMYWYRQDPGQGLRLIYYSQIVNDFQKGDIAEGYSVSREKKESFPLTVTSAQKNPTAFYLCASSLTHNREETQYFGPGTRLLVL.

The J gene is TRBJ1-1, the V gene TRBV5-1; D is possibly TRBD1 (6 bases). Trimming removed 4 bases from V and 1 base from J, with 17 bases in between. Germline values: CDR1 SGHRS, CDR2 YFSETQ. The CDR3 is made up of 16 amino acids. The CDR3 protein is CASSPQGWGGNTEAFF. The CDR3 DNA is TGCGCCAGCAGCCCACAGGGATGGGGGGGGAACACTGAAGCTTTCTTT.

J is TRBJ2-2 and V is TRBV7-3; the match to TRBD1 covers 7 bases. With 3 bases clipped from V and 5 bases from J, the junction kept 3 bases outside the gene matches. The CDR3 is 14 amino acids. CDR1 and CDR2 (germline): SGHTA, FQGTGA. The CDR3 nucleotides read TGTGCCAGCAGCTTCACAGGGGTGACCGGGGAGCTGTTTTTT. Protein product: CASSFTGVTGELFF.

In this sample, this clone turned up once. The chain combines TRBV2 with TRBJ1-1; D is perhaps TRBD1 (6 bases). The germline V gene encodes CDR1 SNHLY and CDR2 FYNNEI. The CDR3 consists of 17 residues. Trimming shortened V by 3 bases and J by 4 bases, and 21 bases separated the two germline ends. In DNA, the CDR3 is TGTGCCAGCAGTGATACAGGGTTCTTTGTGGTTGGCACTGAAGCTTTCTTT. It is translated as CASSDTGFFVVGTEAFF.

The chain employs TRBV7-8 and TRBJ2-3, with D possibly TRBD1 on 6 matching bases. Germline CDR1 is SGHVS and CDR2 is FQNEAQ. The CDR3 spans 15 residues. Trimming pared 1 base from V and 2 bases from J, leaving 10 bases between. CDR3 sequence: CASSLVAGDTDTQYF. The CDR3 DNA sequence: TGTGCCAGCAGCTTAGTGGCAGGGGACACAGATACGCAGTATTTT.

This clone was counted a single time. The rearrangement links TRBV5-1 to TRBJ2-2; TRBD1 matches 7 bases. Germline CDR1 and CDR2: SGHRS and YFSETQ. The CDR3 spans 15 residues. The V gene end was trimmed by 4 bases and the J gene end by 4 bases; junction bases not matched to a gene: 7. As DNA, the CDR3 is TGCGCCAGCAGCAGTGGACAGGTGATCACCGGGGAGCTGTTTTTT. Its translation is CASSSGQVITGELFF.

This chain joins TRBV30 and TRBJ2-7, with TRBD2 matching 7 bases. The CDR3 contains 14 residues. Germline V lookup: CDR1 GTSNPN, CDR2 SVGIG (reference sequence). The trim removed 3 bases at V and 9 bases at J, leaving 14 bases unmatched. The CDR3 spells CAWRPPGGGPGQYF. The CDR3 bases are TGTGCCTGGAGGCCCCCCGGGGGAGGGCCCGGGCAGTACTTC. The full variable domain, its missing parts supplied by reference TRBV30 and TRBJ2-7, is SQTIHQWPATLVQPVGSPLSLECTVEGTSNPNLYWYRQAAGRGLQLLFYSVGIGQISSEVPQNLSASRPQDRQFILSSKKLLLSDSGFYLCAWRPPGGGPGQYFGPGTRLTVT.

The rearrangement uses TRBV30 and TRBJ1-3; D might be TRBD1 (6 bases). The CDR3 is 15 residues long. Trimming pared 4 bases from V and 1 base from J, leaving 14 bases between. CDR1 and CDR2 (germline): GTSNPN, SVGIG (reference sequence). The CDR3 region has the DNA TGTGCCTGGACCGGGACACTAACATCTGGAAACACCATATATTTT. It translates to CAWTGTLTSGNTIYF. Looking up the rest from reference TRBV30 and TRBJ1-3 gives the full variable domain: SQTIHQWPATLVQPVGSPLSLECTVEGTSNPNLYWYRQAAGRGLQLLFYSVGIGQISSEVPQNLSASRPQDRQFILSSKKLLLSDSGFYLCAWTGTLTSGNTIYFGEGSWLTVV.

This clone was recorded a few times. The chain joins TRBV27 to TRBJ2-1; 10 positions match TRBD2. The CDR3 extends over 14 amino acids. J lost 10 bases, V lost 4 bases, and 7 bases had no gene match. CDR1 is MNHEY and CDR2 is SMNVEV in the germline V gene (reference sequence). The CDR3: CASSSAGGPGEQFF. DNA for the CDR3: TGTGCCAGCAGTTCAGCGGGGGGGCCGGGGGAGCAGTTCTTC.

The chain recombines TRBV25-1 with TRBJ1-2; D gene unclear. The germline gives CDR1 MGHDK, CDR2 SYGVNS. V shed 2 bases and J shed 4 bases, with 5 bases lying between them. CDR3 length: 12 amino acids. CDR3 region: CASSENSYGYTF. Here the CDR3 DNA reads TGTGCCAGCAGTGAAAACAGCTATGGCTACACCTTC.

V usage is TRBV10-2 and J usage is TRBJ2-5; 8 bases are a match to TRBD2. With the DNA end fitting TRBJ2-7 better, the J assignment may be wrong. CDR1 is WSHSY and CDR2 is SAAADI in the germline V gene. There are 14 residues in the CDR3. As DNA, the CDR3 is TGCGCCAGCAGCAGGAAGCGGGGGCTCTACGAGCAGTACTTC. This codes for CASSRKRGLYEQYF.

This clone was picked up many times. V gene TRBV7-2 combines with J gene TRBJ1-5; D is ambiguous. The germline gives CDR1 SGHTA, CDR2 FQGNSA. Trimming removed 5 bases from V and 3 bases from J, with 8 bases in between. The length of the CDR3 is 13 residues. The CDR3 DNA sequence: TGTGCCAGCAGCACCACCTACAATCAGCCCCAGCATTTT. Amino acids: CASSTTYNQPQHF.

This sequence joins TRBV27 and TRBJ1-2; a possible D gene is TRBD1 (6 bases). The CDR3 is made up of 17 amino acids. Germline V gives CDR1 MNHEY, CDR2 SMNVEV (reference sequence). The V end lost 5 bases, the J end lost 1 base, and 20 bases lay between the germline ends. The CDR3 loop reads CASSIRLLGGLNYGYTF. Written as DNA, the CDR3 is TGTGCCAGCAGTATACGGCTCCTCGGGGGGCTTAACTATGGCTACACCTTC.

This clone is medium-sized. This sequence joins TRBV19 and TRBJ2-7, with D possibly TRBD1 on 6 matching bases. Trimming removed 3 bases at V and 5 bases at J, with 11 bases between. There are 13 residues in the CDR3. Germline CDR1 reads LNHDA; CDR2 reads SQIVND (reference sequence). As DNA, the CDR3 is TGTGCCAGTAGTATGCTACAGGGAGACGAGCAGTACTTC. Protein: CASSMLQGDEQYF.

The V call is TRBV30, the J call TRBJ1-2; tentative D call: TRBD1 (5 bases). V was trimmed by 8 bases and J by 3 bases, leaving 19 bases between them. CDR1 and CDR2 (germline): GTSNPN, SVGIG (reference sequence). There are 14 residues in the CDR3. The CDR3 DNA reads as TGTGCCCGCCTACGGGTCGGGGGGTACTATGGCTACACCTTC. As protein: CARLRVGGYYGYTF.

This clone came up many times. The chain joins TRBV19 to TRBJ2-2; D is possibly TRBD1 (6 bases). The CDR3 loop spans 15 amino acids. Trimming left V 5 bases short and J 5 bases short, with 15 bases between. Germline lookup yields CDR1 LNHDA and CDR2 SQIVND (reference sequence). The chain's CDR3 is CASSGARGGTGELFF. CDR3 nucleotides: TGTGCCAGTAGTGGAGCCAGGGGCGGGACCGGGGAGCTGTTTTTT.

CDR3 residues: CASREDRGNGYTF. The CDR3 region has the DNA TGTGCCAGCAGGGAGGACAGGGGGAATGGCTACACCTTC. This sequence joins TRBV2 and TRBJ1-2, with 10 bases that match TRBD1. Germline assignment: CDR1 SNHLY and CDR2 FYNNEI. The CDR3 is 13 amino acids. V shed 6 bases, J shed 6 bases, and the junction held 4 bases outside the gene matches.

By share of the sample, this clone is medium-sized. CDR3 sequence reads: CASASGTGNTGELFF. The CDR3 nucleotides are TGTGCCAGCGCTTCCGGGACAGGCAACACCGGGGAGCTGTTTTTT. This rearrangement joins TRBV7-9 to TRBJ2-2; TRBD1 aligns across 8 bases. Trimming at V came to 8 bases and at J to 2 bases, leaving 7 bases not matched to a gene. CDR1 SEHNR and CDR2 FQNEAQ come from the germline V gene (reference sequence). The CDR3 consists of 15 residues.

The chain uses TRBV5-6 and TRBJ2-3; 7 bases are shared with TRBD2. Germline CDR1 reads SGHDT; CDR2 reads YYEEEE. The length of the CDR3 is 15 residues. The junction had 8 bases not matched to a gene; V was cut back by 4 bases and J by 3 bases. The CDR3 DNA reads TGTGCCAGCAGCCTCGGACTAGACTTTACAGATACGCAGTATTTT. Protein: CASSLGLDFTDTQYF.